This TCR beta chain appears in the sequencing data of a study of response to subunit inactivated influenza vaccine. General observations from the study: T cells newly recruited by each seasonal influenza vaccination are few, the authors suggested.

About this clonotype itself: The antigen remains unidentified. A single base separates this from a much larger clone, so it may be a read error.

The CDR3 loop spans 15 amino acids. The V gene lost 1 base and the J gene lost 2 bases, with 12 bases spanning the gap. The V gene's germline CDR1 is SGHVS and CDR2 FNYEAQ. TCRdb reprocessed the RT-PCR reads with MiXCR, giving one entry per CDR3 protein. Of under 550,000 distinct CDR3 sequences in the sample, approximately 7.7% were seen once. The clonotype was recovered from a man aged 50-75 years who received an inactivated influenza vaccine. The specimen was PBMCs from blood, collected approximately 25 months after vaccination. The rearrangement uses TRBV7-6 and TRBJ2-7; D gene uncertain. CDR3 sequence (DNA): TGTGCCAGCAGCTTAGGTGGATCTTACCCCTACGAGCAGTACTTC. This encodes CASSLGGSYPYEQYF.